Given below is one TCR beta chain in context. Germline lookup yields CDR1 MDHEN and CDR2 SYDVKM. The CDR3 runs 16 residues. V was trimmed by 4 bases and J by 4 bases, leaving 19 bases between them. This sample is part of a study of shared T cell receptors in the human thymus. Libraries were prepared by immunoSEQ multiplex PCR; TCRdb keeps only in-frame clonotypes and omits some of them. The sample lists 720,000 or so clones; over 75% were seen once. The sample was also reused in another study, on human thymus T cells. That work contributes: Healthy Finnish infants undergoing corrective surgery for congenital heart defects were the donors. The source of the thymus tissue was resections taken during corrective heart surgery. Unrelated individuals were reported by related research to share highly overlapping thymic repertoires.

The sample consisted of thymocytes. This TCR derives from a girl under three years old with a congenital heart defect. V gene TRBV28 combines with J gene TRBJ1-2; the D gene is possibly TRBD1 (5 bases). CDR3 coding DNA: TGTGCCAGCAGTTCCCGGACCCCCCCGGGACTCTATGGCTACACCTTC. Translation gives CASSSRTPPGLYGYTF.